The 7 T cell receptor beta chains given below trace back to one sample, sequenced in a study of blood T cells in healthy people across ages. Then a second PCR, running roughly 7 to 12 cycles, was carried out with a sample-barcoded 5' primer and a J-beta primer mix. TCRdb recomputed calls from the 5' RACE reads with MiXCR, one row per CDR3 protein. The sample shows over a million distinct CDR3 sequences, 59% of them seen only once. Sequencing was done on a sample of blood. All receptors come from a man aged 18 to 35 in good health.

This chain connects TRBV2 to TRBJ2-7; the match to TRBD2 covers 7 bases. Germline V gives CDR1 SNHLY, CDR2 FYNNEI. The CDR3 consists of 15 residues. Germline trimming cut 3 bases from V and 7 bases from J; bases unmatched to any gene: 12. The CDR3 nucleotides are TGTGCCAGCAGTGAGGTGGCGGGAGACTACAATGAGCAGTACTTC. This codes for CASSEVAGDYNEQYF.

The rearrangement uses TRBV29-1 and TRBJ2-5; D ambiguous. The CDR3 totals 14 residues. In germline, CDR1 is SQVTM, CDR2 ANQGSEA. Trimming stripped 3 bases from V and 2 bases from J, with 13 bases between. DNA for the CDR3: TGCAGCGTTGAGTGGATACTCTGGCAAGAGACCCAGTACTTC. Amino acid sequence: CSVEWILWQETQYF.

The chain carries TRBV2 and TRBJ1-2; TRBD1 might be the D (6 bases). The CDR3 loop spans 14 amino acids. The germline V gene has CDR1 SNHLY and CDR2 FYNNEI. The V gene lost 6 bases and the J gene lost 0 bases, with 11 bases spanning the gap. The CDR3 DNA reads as TGTGCCAGCAGCTGGGACACCTCTAACTATGGCTACACCTTC. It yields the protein CASSWDTSNYGYTF.

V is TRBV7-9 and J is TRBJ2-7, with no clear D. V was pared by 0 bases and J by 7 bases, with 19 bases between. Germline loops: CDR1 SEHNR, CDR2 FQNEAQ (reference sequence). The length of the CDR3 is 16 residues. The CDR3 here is CASSLAVNTDSEEQYF. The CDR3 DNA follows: TGTGCCAGCAGCTTAGCCGTGAACACCGACTCTGAGGAGCAGTACTTC. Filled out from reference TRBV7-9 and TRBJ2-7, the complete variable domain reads DTGVSQNPRHKITKRGQNVTFRCDPISEHNRLYWYRQTLGQGPEFLTYFQNEAQLEKSRLLSDRFSAERPKGSFSTLEIQRTEQGDSAMYLCASSLAVNTDSEEQYFGPGTRLTVT.

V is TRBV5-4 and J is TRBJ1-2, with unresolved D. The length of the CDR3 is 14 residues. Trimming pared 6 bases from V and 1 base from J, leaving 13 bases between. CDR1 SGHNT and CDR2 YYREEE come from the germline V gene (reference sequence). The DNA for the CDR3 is TGTGCCAGCACCACCGAGACCTTTAACTATGGCTACACCTTC. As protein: CASTTETFNYGYTF. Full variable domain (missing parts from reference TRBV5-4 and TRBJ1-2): ETGVTQSPTHLIKTRGQQVTLRCSSQSGHNTVSWYQQALGQGPQFIFQYYREEENGRGNFPPRFSGLQFPNYSSELNVNALELDDSALYLCASTTETFNYGYTFGSGTRLTVV.

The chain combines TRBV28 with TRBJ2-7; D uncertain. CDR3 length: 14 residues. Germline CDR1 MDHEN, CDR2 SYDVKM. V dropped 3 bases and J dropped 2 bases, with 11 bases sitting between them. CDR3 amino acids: CASSFAHLTYEQYF. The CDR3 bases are TGTGCCAGCAGTTTCGCGCATCTTACCTACGAGCAGTACTTC.

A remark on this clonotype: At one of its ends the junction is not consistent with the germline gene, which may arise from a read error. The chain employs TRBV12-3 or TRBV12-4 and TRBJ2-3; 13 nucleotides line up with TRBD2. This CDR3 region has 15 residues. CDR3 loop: CASSELAGGPNTQYF. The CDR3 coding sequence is TGTGCCAGCAGCGAACTAGCGGGAGGGCCAAATACTCAGTATTTT.